These 30 T cell receptor beta chains originate from one sample sequenced in a study of a mutant IDH1 vaccine in newly diagnosed glioma. Libraries were prepared by immunoSEQ multiplex PCR; TCRdb keeps only in-frame clonotypes and omits some of them. The table has 30,000 to 35,000 clones, approximately 90% seen once; the top ten hold 2.2%. Antigens of these TCRs are unknown. Time point denoted: week 47, end of study. The study gave 300 ug of mutant IDH1 20-mer peptide per vaccine dose, with topical imiquimod. This specimen consisted of PBMCs, obtained from a glioma patient whose treatment included an IDH1 peptide vaccine. Every receptor here comes from a middle-aged man with glioma.

The rearrangement joins TRBV9 to TRBJ2-7, with 9 bases aligning to TRBD2. The trim removed 0 bases at V and 5 bases at J, leaving 9 bases unmatched. Germline loops: CDR1 SGDLS, CDR2 YYNGEE. The CDR3 spans 16 residues. CDR3 region: CASSVGVAGVLHEQYF. The CDR3 DNA is TGTGCCAGCAGCGTAGGTGTAGCGGGAGTCCTACACGAGCAGTACTTC.

The J gene is TRBJ2-1, the V gene TRBV11-2; D may be TRBD1 or TRBD2 (5 bases each). Germline CDR1 and CDR2: SGHAT and FQNNGV. V dropped 6 bases and J dropped 7 bases, with 16 bases sitting between them. The CDR3 contains 14 residues. CDR3 loop: CASRRGGGMNEQFF. CDR3 nucleotide sequence: TGTGCCAGCAGGAGGGGCGGTGGGATGAATGAGCAGTTCTTC.

The V call is TRBV6-6, the J call TRBJ2-7, with 9 bases lining up with TRBD1. This CDR3 is built from 14 residues. Germline values: CDR1 MNHNY, CDR2 SVGAGI (reference sequence). V lost 5 bases to trimming and J lost 2 bases; unmatched junction nucleotides: 4. CDR3 DNA: TGTGCCAGCAGTCGGCGACAGGGGGCCTACGAGCAGTACTTC. Translating gives CASSRRQGAYEQYF.

The chain employs TRBV5-4 and TRBJ2-7; 7 bases agree with TRBD2. The CDR3 has 14 amino acids. V was pared by 2 bases and J by 1 base, with 3 bases of the junction left unmatched. Germline V gene data show CDR1 as SGHNT and CDR2 as YYREEE (reference sequence). CDR3 protein: CASSFISGSYEQYF. DNA for the CDR3: TGTGCCAGCAGCTTTATTAGCGGGTCCTACGAGCAGTACTTC.

The chain couples TRBV5-1 to TRBJ1-3, with D perhaps matching TRBD1 (6 bases). With 4 bases removed from V and 1 base from J, the gap between germline ends came to 12 bases. The CDR3 is 15 amino acids. Per germline, CDR1 SGHRS and CDR2 YFSETQ. CDR3 DNA sequence: TGCGCCAGCAGCGATCAGACAGGATCTGGAAACACCATATATTTT. This codes for CASSDQTGSGNTIYF. The full variable domain, its missing parts supplied by reference TRBV5-1 and TRBJ1-3, is KAGVTQTPRYLIKTRGQQVTLSCSPISGHRSVSWYQQTPGQGLQFLFEYFSETQRNKGNFPGRFSGRQFSNSRSEMNVSTLELGDSALYLCASSDQTGSGNTIYFGEGSWLTVV.

The chain employs TRBV7-6 and TRBJ2-5, with D uncertain. The germline CDR1 and CDR2 sequences are SGHVS and FNYEAQ. The CDR3 spans 12 residues. V was clipped by 1 base and J by 6 bases, with 6 bases between them. CDR3: CASSLVRKTQYF. For the CDR3, the DNA is TGTGCCAGCAGCTTAGTACGGAAGACCCAGTACTTC. The full variable domain, its missing parts supplied by reference TRBV7-6 and TRBJ2-5, is GAGVSQSPRYKVTKRGQDVALRCDPISGHVSLYWYRQALGQGPEFLTYFNYEAQQDKSGLPNDRFSAERPEGSISTLTIQRTEQRDSAMYRCASSLVRKTQYFGPGTRLLVL.

The chain joins TRBV11-2 to TRBJ2-2; TRBD2 agrees at 10 bases. There are 15 residues in the CDR3. The germline CDR1 and CDR2 sequences are SGHAT and FQNNGV. The junction had 3 bases not matched to a gene; V was cut back by 6 bases and J by 2 bases. This chain's CDR3 is CASRRLAGNTGELFF. The CDR3, as DNA: TGTGCCAGCAGACGACTAGCGGGCAACACCGGGGAGCTGTTTTTT.

This chain connects TRBV28 to TRBJ2-7, with 7 bases that match TRBD1. CDR3 length equals 19 residues. V gave up 6 bases and J gave up 0 bases; unmatched junction bases: 20. Germline V gives CDR1 MDHEN, CDR2 SYDVKM. The CDR3 DNA follows: TGTGCCAGCAGGACAGGGTTTGTGGCGGGCACCTCTTTCTCCTACGAGCAGTACTTC. Its translation is CASRTGFVAGTSFSYEQYF.

The chain is built from TRBV2 and TRBJ2-6, with TRBD1 matching over 9 bases. Germline CDR1 and CDR2: SNHLY and FYNNEI. CDR3 size: 20 residues. The J segment lost 0 bases and the V segment lost 2 bases, leaving 11 bases of the junction unmatched. CDR3 amino acids: CASSERGRTGVNSGANVLTF. DNA for the CDR3: TGTGCCAGCAGTGAACGGGGCAGGACAGGGGTCAACTCTGGGGCCAACGTCCTGACTTTC.

The chain is built from TRBV18 and TRBJ1-1; D uncertain. Germline CDR1 reads KGHSH; CDR2 reads LQKENI. The CDR3 extends over 15 amino acids. V was trimmed by 1 base and J by 1 base, leaving 10 bases between them. CDR3 coding DNA: TGTGCCAGCTCACCACGTCCGAGACAGAACACTGAAGCTTTCTTT. This encodes CASSPRPRQNTEAFF.

J is TRBJ2-7 and V is TRBV6-6; 8 bases are a match to TRBD2. The CDR3 is 15 residues long. V was clipped by 2 bases and J by 1 base; unmatched bases: 4. The germline CDR1 and CDR2 sequences are MNHNY and SVGAGI (reference sequence). CDR3 region: CASSYRAGESYEQYV. The CDR3 region has the DNA TGTGCCAGCAGTTACAGAGCGGGAGAATCCTACGAGCAGTACGTC.

This sequence joins TRBV6-4 and TRBJ2-3, with 11 bases fitting TRBD1. This CDR3 has 15 amino acids. Germline V gene data show CDR1 as MRHNA and CDR2 as SNTAGT. V was clipped by 2 bases and J by 6 bases; unmatched bases: 4. The CDR3 bases are TGTGCCAGCAGTGACGGACAGGGGGCTTGGGATACGCAGTATTTT. It specifies CASSDGQGAWDTQYF.

CDR3 in DNA: TGTGCCAGCAGTTTAGTACTAGCGGGAGTACTGTACGAGCAGTACTTC. Its protein is CASSLVLAGVLYEQYF. The V call is TRBV27, the J call TRBJ2-7; TRBD2 aligns across 11 bases. Germline-derived CDR1 and CDR2 are MNHEY and SMNVEV (reference sequence). The CDR3 sequence is 16 residues long. V lost 2 bases, J lost 4 bases, and 7 bases stayed unmatched.

The chain couples TRBV27 to TRBJ1-6; D unresolved. The CDR3 has 14 amino acids. Germline V gene data show CDR1 as MNHEY and CDR2 as SMNVEV (reference sequence). The germline V and J ends were trimmed by 6 bases and 1 base, with 7 bases remaining between them. The CDR3 spells CASSVGSYNSPLHF. CDR3 sequence (DNA): TGTGCCAGCAGCGTGGGTTCCTATAATTCACCCCTCCACTTT.

This chain joins TRBV6-1 and TRBJ1-2; D unclear. The CDR3 is 15 residues long. Trimming cost V 6 bases and J 4 bases, with 18 bases left between them. The germline V gene encodes CDR1 MNHNS and CDR2 SASEGT. CDR3 DNA sequence: TGTGCCAGCAGCCCAACCCGGGGAGGAGGCTATGGCTACACCTTC. It yields the protein CASSPTRGGGYGYTF.

The chain is built from TRBV13 and TRBJ2-1; D ambiguous. CDR1 and CDR2 (germline): PRHDT, FYEKMQ (reference sequence). V was shortened by 1 base and J by 5 bases, with 3 bases between the two germline ends. This CDR3 is built from 12 residues. The CDR3: CASSLVNNEQFF. CDR3 DNA: TGTGCCAGCAGCTTAGTTAACAATGAGCAGTTCTTC.

The rearrangement joins TRBV5-5 to TRBJ2-2; D remains ambiguous. Germline CDR1 SGHKS, CDR2 YYEKEE (reference sequence). V gave up 1 base and J gave up 4 bases, with 11 bases separating them. The length of the CDR3 is 15 residues. The CDR3 loop reads CASSLLLGTTGELFF. In nucleotides, the CDR3 is TGTGCCAGCAGCTTGCTCTTAGGTACCACCGGGGAGCTGTTTTTT. The variable domain in full, with the rest retrieved from reference TRBV5-5 and TRBJ2-2, is DAGVTQSPTHLIKTRGQQVTLRCSPISGHKSVSWYQQVLGQGPQFIFQYYEKEERGRGNFPDRFSARQFPNYSSELNVNALLLGDSALYLCASSLLLGTTGELFFGEGSRLTVL.

V is TRBV7-2 and J is TRBJ2-5; tentative D call: TRBD2 (7 bases). Germline values: CDR1 SGHTA, CDR2 FQGNSA. This CDR3 spans 14 amino acids. Between the trimmed V and J ends, which lost 4 bases and 4 bases, there was a span of 13 bases. In DNA form, the CDR3 reads TGTGCCAGCAGCTCGGGGGGCCGGGGAGAGACCCAGTACTTC. Its translation: CASSSGGRGETQYF.

V gene TRBV18 combines with J gene TRBJ2-1; D may match TRBD1 or TRBD2 (5 bases each). CDR1 and CDR2 (germline): KGHSH, LQKENI. The CDR3 covers 16 residues. V dropped 0 bases and J dropped 10 bases, with 19 bases sitting between them. In DNA form, the CDR3 reads TGTGCCAGCTCACCACCAGCAGTTGAGGGGTTTCGAGAGCAGTTCTTC. Encoded protein: CASSPPAVEGFREQFF.

The chain combines TRBV6-5 with TRBJ2-7; maybe TRBD1 (6 bases). The ends were cut back, 1 base at V and 7 bases at J, with 11 bases in the middle. The CDR3 extends over 13 amino acids. CDR1 and CDR2 from the germline V gene are MNHEY and SVGAGI. The CDR3 region has the DNA TGTGCCAGCAGTTACTTACAGGGTTCGGAGCAGTACGTC. It encodes CASSYLQGSEQYV.

The J gene is TRBJ2-7, the V gene TRBV7-2; D not resolved. The CDR3 consists of 15 residues. V was trimmed by 1 base and J by 2 bases, leaving 12 bases between them. Germline loops: CDR1 SGHTA, CDR2 FQGNSA. The CDR3 is CASSLGFDGTYEQYF. CDR3 sequence (DNA): TGTGCCAGCAGCTTAGGATTCGACGGCACCTACGAGCAGTACTTC.

The chain joins TRBV2 to TRBJ1-1, with a tentative D call TRBD1 (5 bases). CDR3 size: 14 residues. Germline-derived CDR1 and CDR2 are SNHLY and FYNNEI. V lost 5 bases, J lost 1 base, and 11 bases lay in between. For the CDR3, the DNA is TGTGCCAGCAGTTCCTGGGGGAGGAACACTGAAGCTTTCTTT. Translating gives CASSSWGRNTEAFF.

The chain joins TRBV29-1 to TRBJ1-1; D gene ambiguous. Trimming took 4 bases from V and 2 from J, leaving 8 bases between them. This CDR3 spans 12 amino acids. Germline V gives CDR1 SQVTM, CDR2 ANQGSEA. The CDR3 here is CSVGAYNTEAFF. In DNA, the CDR3 is TGCAGCGTTGGAGCGTACAACACTGAAGCTTTCTTT. Filled out from reference TRBV29-1 and TRBJ1-1, the complete variable domain reads SAVISQKPSRDICQRGTSLTIQCQVDSQVTMMFWYRQQPGQSLTLIATANQGSEATYESGFVIDKFPISRPNLTFSTLTVSNMSPEDSSIYLCSVGAYNTEAFFGQGTRLTVV.

The chain recombines TRBV6-5 with TRBJ1-2; D may be TRBD1 (5 bases). Germline loops: CDR1 MNHEY, CDR2 SVGAGI. The CDR3 consists of 15 residues. V gave up 2 bases and J gave up 1 base, with 11 bases separating them. The DNA for the CDR3 is TGTGCCAGCAGTTACGACAACAGGTTTAACTATGGCTACACCTTC. As protein: CASSYDNRFNYGYTF.

This chain connects TRBV28 to TRBJ1-2; no firm D call. V lost 4 bases, J lost 4 bases, and 7 bases lay in between. The CDR3 covers 12 residues. Per germline, CDR1 MDHEN and CDR2 SYDVKM. CDR3 sequence (DNA): TGTGCCAGCAGTTCAGCCTTCTATGGCTACACCTTC. Translating gives CASSSAFYGYTF.

This chain uses TRBV11-3 with TRBJ1-1; 11 nucleotides line up with TRBD1. After removal of 5 bases from V and 5 bases from J, the junction contained 7 bases not matched to a gene. This CDR3 contains 15 residues. CDR1 and CDR2 from the germline V gene are SGHNT and YENEEA. CDR3 amino acids: CASSPGQGARTEAFF. DNA of the CDR3: TGTGCCAGCAGCCCCGGACAGGGGGCGCGAACTGAAGCTTTCTTT.

V is TRBV19 and J is TRBJ2-7; D call uncertain. Germline-derived CDR1 and CDR2 are LNHDA and SQIVND (reference sequence). The CDR3 totals 13 residues. V shed 5 bases and J shed 4 bases, with 12 bases lying between them. The CDR3 region has the DNA TGTGCCAGTAGTGTGGGATTTGGTTACGAGCAGTACTTC. Protein sequence: CASSVGFGYEQYF. The full variable domain, in which reference TRBV19 and TRBJ2-7 provide the parts outside the CDR3, is DGGITQSPKYLFRKEGQNVTLSCEQNLNHDAMYWYRQDPGQGLRLIYYSQIVNDFQKGDIAEGYSVSREKKESFPLTVTSAQKNPTAFYLCASSVGFGYEQYFGPGTRLTVT.

This rearrangement joins TRBV6-1 to TRBJ2-1; possibly TRBD2 for D (5 bases). V shed 7 bases and J shed 0 bases, with 10 bases lying between them. The germline V gene encodes CDR1 MNHNS and CDR2 SASEGT. The CDR3 runs to 14 residues. This CDR3 is CASTREGSYNEQFF. CDR3 in DNA: TGTGCCAGCACCCGAGAGGGCTCCTACAATGAGCAGTTCTTC.

The chain has TRBV27 and TRBJ2-7; 7 nucleotides line up with TRBD2. J was trimmed by 1 base and V by 6 bases; bases with no gene match: 6. Germline loops: CDR1 MNHEY, CDR2 SMNVEV (reference sequence). The length of the CDR3 is 14 residues. The CDR3: CASRSGGTSYEQYF. For the CDR3, the DNA is TGTGCCAGCAGGTCGGGGGGTACTTCCTACGAGCAGTACTTC.

The chain uses TRBV7-6 and TRBJ2-7; 8 nucleotides agree with TRBD1. V gave up 3 bases and J gave up 6 bases; unmatched junction bases: 7. Germline V gives CDR1 SGHVS, CDR2 FNYEAQ. The CDR3 has 14 amino acids. The CDR3 sequence: CASSFGQGPREQYF. The CDR3 bases are TGTGCCAGCAGCTTTGGACAGGGCCCGCGCGAGCAGTACTTC.